The clone carrying this T cell receptor (beta chain) has a handful of counts. This record comes from a study of T-cell memory formation after mild COVID-19. The wider study: TCR clusters largely stayed donor specific.

This CDR3 contains 11 residues. Trimming pared 8 bases from V and 10 bases from J, leaving 14 bases between. Germline CDR1 reads MNHEY; CDR2 reads SVGAGI. TCRdb fed the 5' RACE reads into MiXCR, producing one record per CDR3 protein. The sample carries 550,000 to 600,000 distinct CDR3 sequences, about 20% recorded once. The TCR was taken from an adult woman who had mild COVID-19 (a few samples of this study predate the infection). Cell type and time point are not known. Sequencing used PBMCs or a T cell subset sorted from them (not recorded which). The V and J genes are TRBV6-5 and TRBJ1-1; D gene unclear. This CDR3 is CASDGVLGAFF. As DNA, the CDR3 is TGTGCCAGCGATGGGGTTCTCGGAGCTTTCTTT.